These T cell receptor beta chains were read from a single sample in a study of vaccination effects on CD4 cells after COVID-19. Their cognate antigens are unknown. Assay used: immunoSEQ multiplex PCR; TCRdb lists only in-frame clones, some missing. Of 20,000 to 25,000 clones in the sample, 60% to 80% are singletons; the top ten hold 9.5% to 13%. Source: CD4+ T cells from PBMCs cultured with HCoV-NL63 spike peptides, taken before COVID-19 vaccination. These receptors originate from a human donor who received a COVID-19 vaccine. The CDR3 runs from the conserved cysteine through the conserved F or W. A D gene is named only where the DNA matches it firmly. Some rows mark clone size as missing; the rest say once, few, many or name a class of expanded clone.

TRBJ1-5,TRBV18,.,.,TGTGCCAGCTCACCCGCCCTAGGGAATAGCAATCAGCCCCAGCATTTT,CASSPALGNSNQPQHF
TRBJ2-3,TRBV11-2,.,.,TGTGCCAGCTTCTTCGGCCTGAGGGGGACGCCCACAGATACGCAGTATTTT,CASFFGLRGTPTDTQYF
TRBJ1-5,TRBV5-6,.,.,TGTGCCAGCAGCTTTGCTGGGGGAGGTGGCAATCAGCCCCAGCATTTT,CASSFAGGGGNQPQHF
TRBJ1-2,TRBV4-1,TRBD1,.,TGCGCCAGCAGCCAAGACCTCCAGGGGGGCTATGGCTACACCTTC,CASSQDLQGGYGYTF
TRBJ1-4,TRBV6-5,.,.,TGTGCCAGCAGGGGGATGCTTTCAACTAATGAAAAACTGTTTTTT,CASRGMLSTNEKLFF
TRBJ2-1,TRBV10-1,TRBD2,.,TGCGCCAGCAGTGAGTCGTCAGGACTAGGCTCCTACAATGAGCAGTTCTTC,CASSESSGLGSYNEQFF
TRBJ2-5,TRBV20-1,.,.,TGCAGTGCTGGTGTAGTAGGGGGGGAAGAGACCCAGTACTTC,CSAGVVGGEETQYF
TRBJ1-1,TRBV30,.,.,TGTGCCGCTGGGCCCCAGGGTGAAGCTTTCTTT,CAAGPQGEAFF
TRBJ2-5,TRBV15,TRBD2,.,TGTGCCACCAGCAGCTCCGGGACTAGCGGGAGGGCCCGGGGAGAGACCCAGTACTTC,CATSSSGTSGRARGETQYF
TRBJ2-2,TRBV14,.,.,TGTGCCAGCAACTATCCTCGACGGGAGTACACCGGGGAGCTGTTTTTT,CASNYPRREYTGELFF
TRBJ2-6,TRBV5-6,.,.,TGTGCCAGCAGCTTGGCGGGTCCAGGGGCCAACGTCCTGACTTTC,CASSLAGPGANVLTF
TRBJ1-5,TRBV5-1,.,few,TGCGCCAGCAGCCCCCGAGGGGCGGATCAGCCCCAGCATTTT,CASSPRGADQPQHF
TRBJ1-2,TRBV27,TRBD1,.,TGTGCCAGCACCCGGGGACAGAACTATGGCTACACCTTC,CASTRGQNYGYTF
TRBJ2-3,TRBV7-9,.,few,TGTGCCAGCAGCTTAGGTCGGACTAGCACAGATACGCAGTATTTT,CASSLGRTSTDTQYF
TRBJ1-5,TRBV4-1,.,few,TGCGCCAGCAGCCAAGACCCCAGTTTCAGTCAGCCCCAGCATTTT,CASSQDPSFSQPQHF
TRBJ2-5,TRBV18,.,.,TGTGCCAGCTCACCAGTGGGGCAAGAGACCCAGTACTTC,CASSPVGQETQYF
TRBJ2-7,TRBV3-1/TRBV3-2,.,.,TGTGCCAGCTCGGTACAGGCGACCTACGAGCAGTACTTC,CASSVQATYEQYF
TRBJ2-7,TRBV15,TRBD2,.,TGTGCCACCAGCAGCCCCGGGACTAGCGTTTACGAGCAGTACTTC,CATSSPGTSVYEQYF
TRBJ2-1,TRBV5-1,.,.,TGCGCCAGCAGCTTGGTTACAGGGCAAGGTGAGCAGTTCTTC,CASSLVTGQGEQFF
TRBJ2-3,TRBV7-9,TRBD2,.,TGTGCCAGCAGCCCGCCCGGACTAGCGGGTACAGATACGCAGTATTTT,CASSPPGLAGTDTQYF
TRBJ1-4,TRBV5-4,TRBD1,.,TGTGCCAGCAGCTCCACAGGGGATAGCGGAAAACTGTTTTTT,CASSSTGDSGKLFF
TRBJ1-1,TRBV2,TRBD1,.,TGTGCCAGCAGTGTTACAGGGGGCCAAGCTTTCTTT,CASSVTGGQAFF
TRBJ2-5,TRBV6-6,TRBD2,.,TGTGCCAGCAGGCGGGAGGCACTAGCGAAAGAGACCCAGTACTTC,CASRREALAKETQYF
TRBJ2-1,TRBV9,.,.,TGTGCCAGCAGCGTAAGCGTCTCGCCTTACAATGAGCAGTTCTTC,CASSVSVSPYNEQFF
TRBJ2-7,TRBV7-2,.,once,TGTGCCAGCAGCCACCCCTTCGACAGCTACGAGCAGTACTTC,CASSHPFDSYEQYF
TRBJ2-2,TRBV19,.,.,TGTGCCAGTAGGGATGCCGGGGAGCTGTTTTTT,CASRDAGELFF
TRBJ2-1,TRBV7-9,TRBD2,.,TGTGCCAGCAGCCAAGGACTAGTTGATGAGCAGTTCTTC,CASSQGLVDEQFF
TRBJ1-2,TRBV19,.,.,TGTGCCAGTAGTTCCCACAGGGTAAAGGGCTACACCTTC,CASSSHRVKGYTF
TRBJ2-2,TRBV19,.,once,TGTGCCAGTAGTATCGGTGGGAGTTCCGGGGAGCTGTTTTTT,CASSIGGSSGELFF
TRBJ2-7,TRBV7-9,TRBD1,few,TGTGCCAGCAGCTTAACGACAGGGGCTTACGAGCAGTACTTC,CASSLTTGAYEQYF
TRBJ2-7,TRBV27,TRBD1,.,TGTGCCAGCAGTCTTGAATCACCGGGACAGGACTCCTACGAGCAGTACTTC,CASSLESPGQDSYEQYF
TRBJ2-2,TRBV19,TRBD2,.,TGTGCCAGTAGTCCCCGGGGGAGGGTCTATACGAACACCGGGGAGCTGTTTTTT,CASSPRGRVYTNTGELFF
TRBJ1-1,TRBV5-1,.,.,TGCGCCAGCAGCTTGCGTCCGGGTGGCACTGAAGCTTTCTTT,CASSLRPGGTEAFF
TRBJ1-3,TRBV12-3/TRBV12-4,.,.,TGTGCCAGCAGTTTAGAGGGTGGAAACACCATATATTTT,CASSLEGGNTIYF
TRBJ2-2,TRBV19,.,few,TGTGCCAGTAGTATATCCTTAATAGGGACGGCGAACACCGGGGAGCTGTTTTTT,CASSISLIGTANTGELFF
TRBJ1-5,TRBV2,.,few,TGTGCCAGCAGTGATAGACAGGAACCTAATCAGCCCCAGCATTTT,CASSDRQEPNQPQHF
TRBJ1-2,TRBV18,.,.,TGTGCCAGCTCACCAGAAATGGTCCGTGGGGGTGGCGGCTACACCTTC,CASSPEMVRGGGGYTF
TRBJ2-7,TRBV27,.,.,TGTGCCAGCAGTAACGGGGTTCCTACCTCCTACGAGCAGTACTTC,CASSNGVPTSYEQYF
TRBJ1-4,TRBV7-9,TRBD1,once,TGTGCCAGCAGCCTCGCAGGGGGGTCTGAAAAACTGTTTTTT,CASSLAGGSEKLFF
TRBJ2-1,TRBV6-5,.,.,TGTGCCACCCCTGGCGCCCCCCATGAGCAGTTCTTC,CATPGAPHEQFF
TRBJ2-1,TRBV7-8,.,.,TGTGCCAGCAGCCCCTTACAGGGTATCTTTTACAATGAGCAGTTCTTC,CASSPLQGIFYNEQFF
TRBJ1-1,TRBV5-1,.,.,TGCGCCAGCAGCTTGACAGGAAAGAGGGCTTTCTTT,CASSLTGKRAFF
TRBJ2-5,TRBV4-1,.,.,TGCGCCAGCAGCCAACAGGGGCCGGAGACCCAGTACTTC,CASSQQGPETQYF
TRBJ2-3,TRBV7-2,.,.,TGTGCCAGCGGCCTCTTGAGAGATACGCAGTATTTT,CASGLLRDTQYF
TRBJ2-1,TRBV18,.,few,TGTGCCAGCTCCCTCGCCACGAGTTACAATGAGCAGTTCTTC,CASSLATSYNEQFF
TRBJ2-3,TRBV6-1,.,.,TGTGCCAGCAGTGAAGGAGGGACGACTGTTAATACGCAGTATTTT,CASSEGGTTVNTQYF
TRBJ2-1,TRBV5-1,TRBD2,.,TGCGCCACCCGACTAGCGGGGTCATACAATGAGCAGTTCTTC,CATRLAGSYNEQFF
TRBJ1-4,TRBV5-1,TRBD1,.,TGCGCCAGCAGCTTGGGGGACAGCCGGGTCCAACTGTTTTTT,CASSLGDSRVQLFF
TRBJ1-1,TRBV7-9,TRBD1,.,TGTGCCAGCAGACGACAGGGCTTACAGAACACTGAAGCTTTCTTT,CASRRQGLQNTEAFF
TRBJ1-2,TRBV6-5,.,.,TGTGCCAGCAGTTACGGGGCAGGGTATGGCTACACCTTC,CASSYGAGYGYTF
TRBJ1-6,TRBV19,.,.,TGTGCCAGTAGCGACAGAGGCTCACCCCTCCACTTT,CASSDRGSPLHF